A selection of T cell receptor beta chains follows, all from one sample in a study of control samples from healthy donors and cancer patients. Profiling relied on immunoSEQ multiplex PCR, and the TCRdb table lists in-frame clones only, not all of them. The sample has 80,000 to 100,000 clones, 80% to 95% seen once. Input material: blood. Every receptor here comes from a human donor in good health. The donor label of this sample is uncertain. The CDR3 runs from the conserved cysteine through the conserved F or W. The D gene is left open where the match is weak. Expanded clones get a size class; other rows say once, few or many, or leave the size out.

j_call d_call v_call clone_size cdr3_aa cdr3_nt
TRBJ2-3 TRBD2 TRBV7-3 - CASSLWGLGGVTDTQYF TGTGCCAGCAGCTTATGGGGACTAGGGGGTGTCACAGATACGCAGTATTTT
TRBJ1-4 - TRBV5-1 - CASSTDGSNEKLFF TGCGCCAGCAGCACCGACGGGAGTAATGAAAAACTGTTTTTT
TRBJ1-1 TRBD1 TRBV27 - CASSQSGTVNTEAFF TGTGCCAGCAGTCAATCCGGGACAGTGAACACTGAAGCTTTCTTT
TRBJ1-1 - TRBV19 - CASTPGQSKNTEAFF TGTGCCAGTACCCCCGGACAGTCTAAGAACACTGAAGCTTTCTTT
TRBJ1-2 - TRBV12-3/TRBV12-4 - CASSFVGYGYTF TGTGCCAGCAGTTTCGTGGGGTATGGCTACACCTTC
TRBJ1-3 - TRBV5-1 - CASSLEGVTIYF TGCGCCAGCAGCTTGGAAGGGGTCACCATATATTTT
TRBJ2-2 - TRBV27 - CASSRPGTTNTGELFF TGTGCCAGCAGTCGACCCGGGACAACGAACACCGGGGAGCTGTTTTTT
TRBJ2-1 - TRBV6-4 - CASSAQERGYEQFF TGTGCCAGCAGTGCCCAGGAGAGGGGATACGAGCAGTTCTTC
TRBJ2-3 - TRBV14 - CASSQYPLGSASKPTLPSTDTQYF TGTGCCAGCAGCCAGTATCCCCTGGGCAGCGCCTCAAAACCCACACTCCCTAGCACAGATACGCAGTATTTT
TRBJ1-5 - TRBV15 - CATRWGGGNQPQHF TGTGCCACCCGGTGGGGAGGAGGCAATCAGCCCCAGCATTTT
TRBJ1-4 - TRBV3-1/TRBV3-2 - CASSQGQGTGKKLFF TGTGCCAGCAGTCAGGGTCAGGGAACGGGTAAAAAACTGTTTTTT
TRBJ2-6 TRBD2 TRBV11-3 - CASSPGGVDHSGANVLTF TGTGCCAGCAGCCCGGGGGGGGTTGATCACTCTGGGGCCAACGTCCTGACTTTC
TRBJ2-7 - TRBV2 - CASRQTISDSYEQYF TGTGCCAGCAGACAAACTATCTCGGACAGCTACGAGCAGTACTTC
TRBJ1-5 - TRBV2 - CASRRGSGRGGNSNQPQHF TGTGCCAGCAGAAGAGGGTCTGGCAGGGGCGGAAATAGCAATCAGCCCCAGCATTTT
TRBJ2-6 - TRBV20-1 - CSASLPSAGSGANVLTF TGCAGTGCTAGTTTGCCTAGCGCCGGTTCTGGGGCCAACGTCCTGACTTTC
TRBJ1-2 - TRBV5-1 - CASSPSGGRGGYTF TGCGCCAGCAGCCCTTCGGGGGGACGGGGTGGCTACACCTTC
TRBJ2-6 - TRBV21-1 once CASSKAVWPSRGANVLTF TGTGCCAGCAGCAAAGCGGTGTGGCCATCGAGGGGGGCCAACGTCCTGACTTTC
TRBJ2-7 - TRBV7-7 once CASSPGQGIYEQYF TGTGCTAGCAGCCCAGGGCAGGGCATCTACGAGCAGTACTTC
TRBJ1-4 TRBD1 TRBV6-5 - CASRTGGAGEKLFF TGTGCCAGCAGGACAGGGGGTGCCGGTGAAAAACTGTTTTTT
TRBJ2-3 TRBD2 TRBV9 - CASGMTSGGPDTQYF TGTGCCAGCGGTATGACTAGCGGGGGGCCGGATACGCAGTATTTT
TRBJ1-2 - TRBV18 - CASSPGSYGYTF TGTGCCAGCTCACCGGGGAGCTATGGCTACACCTTC
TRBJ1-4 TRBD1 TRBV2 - CASDRDRGEKLFF TGTGCCAGTGACAGGGACCGGGGTGAAAAACTGTTTTTT
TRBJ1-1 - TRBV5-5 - CASSLDGGAGKTEAFF TGTGCCAGCAGCTTGGACGGGGGCGCGGGTAAAACTGAAGCTTTCTTT
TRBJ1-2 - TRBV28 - CASSLVLGARGYTF TGTGCCAGCAGTTTGGTGCTGGGGGCGCGGGGCTACACCTTC
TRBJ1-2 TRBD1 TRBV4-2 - CASSQPGTGRSYGYTF TGTGCCAGCAGCCAGCCCGGGACAGGGAGATCCTATGGCTACACCTTC
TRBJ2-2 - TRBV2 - CASSGAVGVTGELFF TGTGCCAGCAGTGGGGCCGTGGGGGTCACCGGGGAGCTGTTTTTT
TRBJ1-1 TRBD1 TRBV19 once CASSKPGGSGTEAFF TGTGCCAGTAGTAAGCCAGGGGGGAGTGGCACTGAAGCTTTCTTT
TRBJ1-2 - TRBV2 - CASSEESPNYGYTF TGTGCCAGCAGTGAAGAGAGTCCTAACTATGGCTACACCTTC
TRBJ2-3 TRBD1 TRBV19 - CASSMRQGAVDTQYF TGTGCCAGTAGTATGCGGCAGGGGGCGGTAGATACGCAGTATTTT
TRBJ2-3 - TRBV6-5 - CASSWADTQYF TGTGCCAGCAGTTGGGCGGATACGCAGTATTTT